The 10 T cell receptor beta chains reported below all come from one sample, sequenced in a study of early T cells in non-severe SARS-CoV-2 infection. TCRdb used MiXCR to reprocess the 5' RACE reads, holding one entry per CDR3 protein. The sample yields about 35,000 distinct CDR3 sequences, 5.5% to 7% seen once. Material: whole blood, obtained at baseline. These receptor sequences come from an adult who was a healthcare worker with PCR-confirmed SARS-CoV-2 infection or an uninfected control (not recorded which).

In its sample, this clonotype was seen a few times. The genes are TRBV29-1 and TRBJ2-7, with a weak D call TRBD1 (6 bases). Trimming shortened V by 6 bases and J by 0 bases, and 9 bases separated the two germline ends. Germline loops: CDR1 SQVTM, CDR2 ANQGSEA. The CDR3 length is 12 residues. The CDR3 sequence: CSVQGSSYEQYF. The CDR3 DNA sequence: TGCAGCGTACAGGGAAGCTCCTACGAGCAGTACTTC.

This clonotype was recorded at least ten times. The rearrangement uses TRBV6-1 and TRBJ2-7, with TRBD1 matching 11 bases. Trimming at V came to 7 bases and at J to 4 bases, leaving 12 bases not matched to a gene. The germline V gene has CDR1 MNHNS and CDR2 SASEGT. The length of the CDR3 is 16 residues. Written as DNA, the CDR3 is TGTGCCAGCAATCCTTCGGGGACAGGGGGAGGGTACGAGCAGTACTTC. Translated: CASNPSGTGGGYEQYF.

The chain uses TRBV25-1 and TRBJ2-7, with 10 bases aligning to TRBD1. The CDR3 loop spans 15 amino acids. In germline, CDR1 is MGHDK, CDR2 SYGVNS. After removal of 4 bases from V and 1 base from J, the junction contained 4 bases not matched to a gene. CDR3 amino acids: CASSGEDRGSYEQYF. CDR3 sequence (DNA): TGTGCCAGCAGTGGAGAGGACAGGGGGTCCTACGAGCAGTACTTC.

This clonotype was seen at least ten times. The gene calls are TRBV7-9 and TRBJ2-7; D perhaps matches TRBD1 (6 bases). Between the trimmed V and J ends, which lost 6 bases and 0 bases, there was a span of 15 bases. CDR1 SEHNR and CDR2 FQNEAQ come from the germline V gene (reference sequence). The CDR3 is made up of 15 amino acids. This CDR3 reads CASSSQGSSSYEQYF. The CDR3 DNA reads as TGTGCCAGCAGTTCCCAGGGGTCGAGCTCCTACGAGCAGTACTTC. The full variable domain, in which reference TRBV7-9 and TRBJ2-7 provide the parts outside the CDR3, is DTGVSQNPRHKITKRGQNVTFRCDPISEHNRLYWYRQTLGQGPEFLTYFQNEAQLEKSRLLSDRFSAERPKGSFSTLEIQRTEQGDSAMYLCASSSQGSSSYEQYFGPGTRLTVT.

This clonotype has a handful of counts. The chain couples TRBV11-2 to TRBJ2-2; D is ambiguous. Trimming pared 7 bases from V and 5 bases from J, leaving 14 bases between. Germline lookup yields CDR1 SGHAT and CDR2 FQNNGV. The CDR3 covers 14 residues. The CDR3 here is CASTSKTETGELFF. CDR3 nucleotide sequence: TGTGCCAGCACCTCAAAGACGGAGACCGGGGAGCTGTTTTTT.

This clonotype has at least ten counts. The chain recombines TRBV11-1 with TRBJ1-2, with TRBD1 identical over 8 bases. J lost 3 bases, V lost 5 bases, and 8 bases had no gene match. CDR1 SGHAT and CDR2 FQDESV come from the germline V gene (reference sequence). This CDR3 is built from 15 residues. The chain's CDR3 is CASSASPGGDYGYTF. CDR3 in DNA: TGTGCCAGCAGCGCCTCCCCAGGGGGCGACTATGGCTACACCTTC.

This chain joins TRBV6-2 or TRBV6-3 and TRBJ2-3; TRBD2 agrees at 7 bases. The CDR3 is 16 residues long. V shed 2 bases and J 2 bases; nucleotides not matched to a gene: 7. The germline CDR1 and CDR2 sequences are MNHEY and SVGEGT. The CDR3, as DNA: TGTGCCAGCAGTTACGATCAGCGGGGTCACACAGATACGCAGTATTTT. This gives the protein CASSYDQRGHTDTQYF.

In this sample, this clonotype turned up many times. The J gene is TRBJ2-5, the V gene TRBV5-5; D may be TRBD2 (5 bases). Trimming left V 2 bases short and J 2 bases short, with 13 bases between. The CDR3 spans 15 residues. Looked up from germline, CDR1 is SGHKS and CDR2 is YYEKEE (reference sequence). CDR3 residues: CASSFLPTGQETQYF. The CDR3 DNA reads TGTGCCAGCAGCTTTCTCCCCACGGGACAAGAGACCCAGTACTTC.

This clonotype was observed many times. The rearrangement joins TRBV27 to TRBJ1-1; D is ambiguous. CDR1 and CDR2 (germline): MNHEY, SMNVEV (reference sequence). Between the trimmed V and J ends, which lost 0 bases and 2 bases, there was a span of 4 bases. There are 13 residues in the CDR3. Here the CDR3 DNA reads TGTGCCAGCAGTTTATCCTTTAACACTGAAGCTTTCTTT. This translates into CASSLSFNTEAFF.

This clonotype was counted at least ten times. The chain is built from TRBV5-1 and TRBJ1-2, with a weak D call TRBD1 (6 bases). The CDR3 spans 13 residues. Looked up from germline, CDR1 is SGHRS and CDR2 is YFSETQ. The V end lost 0 bases, the J end lost 3 bases, and 6 bases lay between the germline ends. CDR3 amino acids: CASSLDRDYGYTF. The CDR3 nucleotides read TGCGCCAGCAGCTTGGACAGGGACTATGGCTACACCTTC.